This TCR beta chain appears in the sequencing data of a study of T cell responses to AZD1222 COVID-19 vaccine (dated by TCRdb to 2020 to 2023). Background for the entire study: Because spike-specific TCR depth and breadth did not differ between the two schedules, AZD1222 recipients who got a second dose at roughly 4 weeks were pooled with those who got a second dose at roughly 12 weeks. Enrollment into the trials was organized by age into subgroups of 18-55, 56-69 and 70-plus years, and those subgroups contained roughly 150, 30 and 60 TCR-sequenced participants, respectively. A total of 233 trial participants underwent TCR sequencing, of whom about 210 had received two doses of AZD1222 and 26 had received two doses of the MenACWY control vaccine. Beyond this particular receptor, the publication reports: A significant rise in spike-specific TCR breadth and depth was observed after two AZD1222 doses relative to day 0 and relative to MenACWY recipients. Vaccine-associated CD4 TCRs spanned the whole spike protein, with dominant responses in regions 160-218 and 743-854. Because no samples from the day 14 peak response were available, repertoires could be characterized only after the peak T cell response. Conclusions about previously exposed vaccinees were limited because only a handful of AZD1222 recipients were SARS-CoV-2 seropositive at baseline. In the small 56-69-year group, the increase in depth fell short of significance, most likely because of low power. Epitopes outside the regions mutated in the B.1.351 and B.1.1.7 variants were reportedly recognized by nearly half of the unique spike-specific TCRs. Participants were mostly white British and included more females than males, and it was suggested by the authors that clonal diversity may have been underestimated.

Read against the paper, the sample's time point label means: baseline before first vaccination. Samples from vaccinated people were obtained from the UK trials COV001 and COV002, which included a single-blind randomized controlled phase 2/3 trial of AZD1222 (ChAdOx1 nCoV-19) in healthy adults. Trial participant PBMC samples were collected at day 0 and day 28 after the second dose for TCRbeta chain sequencing. A remark on this clone: The target of this receptor is not known. No per-base quality is available; no much larger clone lies one base away.

There are 20 amino acids in the CDR3, from cysteine to phenylalanine inclusive. Left in the record is the CDR3 DNA by itself, 60 bases read in frame from the first base. As encoded in the germline V gene, CDR1 is MNHGY while CDR2 is SAAAGT. V is pared back by 2 bases and J by 0 bases, with 22 bases lying between the germline termini. The CDR3 regions of human TCRbeta chains were analyzed by immunosequencing. As for the authors' bioinformatics: Repertoire TCRs were checked for matches against a reference library of SARS-CoV-2-specific TCRs that had been generated using the MIRA antigen-specificity platform. Breadth meant the fraction of unique TCRs that were SARS-CoV-2-associated, whereas depth meant the fraction of total T cells that were SARS-CoV-2-associated. Using the MIRA data, each spike-specific TCR was assigned both to the spike region to which the TCR was reactive and to a CD4 or CD8 class. Log10-transformed breadth and depth values were compared by one-way ANOVA with Sidak's multiple comparisons tests. TCRdb took this table from immuneACCESS and kept in-frame rearrangements with V and J called. Such tables lack part of the clones; where checked against another copy, unresolved V genes explain under half of the gap, and the rest is unexplained. V and J calls and clone size are those listed in that table; D and trimming were worked out from the DNA. For this sample there are 100,000 to 150,000 clones; over 75% appear just once. The ten largest clones add up to 20% to 25% of the sample.

This receptor chain uses TRBV6-8 and TRBJ1-4; no D gene can be assigned with confidence. The source of this sequence is an adult in good health. This material consisted of peripheral blood, taken on day 0 of AZD1222 vaccination. The CDR3 has the sequence CASSYPTSGGENATNEKLFF. The DNA sequence is as follows: TGTGCCAGCAGTTACCCTACCAGCGGTGGCGAAAATGCAACTAATGAAAAACTGTTTTTT.